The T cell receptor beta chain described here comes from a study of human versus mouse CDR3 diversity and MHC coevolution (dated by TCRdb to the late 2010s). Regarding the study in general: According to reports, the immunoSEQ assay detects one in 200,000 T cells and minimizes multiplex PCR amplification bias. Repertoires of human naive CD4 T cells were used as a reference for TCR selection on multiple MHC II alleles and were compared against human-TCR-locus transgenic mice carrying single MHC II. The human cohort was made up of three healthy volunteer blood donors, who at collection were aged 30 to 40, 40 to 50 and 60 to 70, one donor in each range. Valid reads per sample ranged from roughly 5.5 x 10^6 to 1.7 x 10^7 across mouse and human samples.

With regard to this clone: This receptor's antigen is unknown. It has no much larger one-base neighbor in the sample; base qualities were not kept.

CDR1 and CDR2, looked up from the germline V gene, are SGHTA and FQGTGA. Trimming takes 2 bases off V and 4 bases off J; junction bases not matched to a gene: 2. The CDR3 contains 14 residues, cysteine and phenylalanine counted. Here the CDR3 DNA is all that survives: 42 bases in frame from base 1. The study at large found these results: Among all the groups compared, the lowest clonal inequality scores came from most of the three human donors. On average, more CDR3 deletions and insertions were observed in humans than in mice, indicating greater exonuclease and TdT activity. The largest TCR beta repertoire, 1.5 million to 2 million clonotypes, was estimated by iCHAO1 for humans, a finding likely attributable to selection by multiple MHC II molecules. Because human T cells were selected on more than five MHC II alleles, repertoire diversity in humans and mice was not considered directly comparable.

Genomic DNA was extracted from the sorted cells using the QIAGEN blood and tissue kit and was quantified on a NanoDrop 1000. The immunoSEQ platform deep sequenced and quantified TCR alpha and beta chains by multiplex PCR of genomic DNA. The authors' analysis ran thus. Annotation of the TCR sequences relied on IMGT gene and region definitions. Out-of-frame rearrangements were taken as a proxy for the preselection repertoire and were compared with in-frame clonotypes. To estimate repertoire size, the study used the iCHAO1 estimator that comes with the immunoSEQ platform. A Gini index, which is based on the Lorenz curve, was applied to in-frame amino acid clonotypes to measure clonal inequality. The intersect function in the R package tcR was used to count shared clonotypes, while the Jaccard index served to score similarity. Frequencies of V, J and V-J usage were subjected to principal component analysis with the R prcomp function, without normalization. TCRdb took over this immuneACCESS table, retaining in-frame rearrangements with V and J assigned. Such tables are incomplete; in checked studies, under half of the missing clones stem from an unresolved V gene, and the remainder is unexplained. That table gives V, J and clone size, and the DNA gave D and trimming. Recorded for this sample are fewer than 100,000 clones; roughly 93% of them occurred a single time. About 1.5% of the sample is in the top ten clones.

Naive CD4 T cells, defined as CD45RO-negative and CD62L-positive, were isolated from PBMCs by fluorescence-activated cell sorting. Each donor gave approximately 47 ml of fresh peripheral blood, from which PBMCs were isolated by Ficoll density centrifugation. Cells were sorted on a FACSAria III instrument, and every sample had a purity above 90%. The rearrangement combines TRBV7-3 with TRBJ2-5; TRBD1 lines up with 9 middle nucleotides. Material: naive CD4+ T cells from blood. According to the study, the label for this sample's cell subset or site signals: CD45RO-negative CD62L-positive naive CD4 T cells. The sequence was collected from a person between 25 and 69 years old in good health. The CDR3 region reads CASSLGDRVETQYF. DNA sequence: TGTGCCAGCAGCTTAGGGGACAGGGTAGAGACCCAGTACTTC.